This T cell receptor (beta chain) was observed in a study of cytomegalovirus exposure and HLA in healthy donors. At the level of the study: The 90 to 150 validation repertoires were produced on the same platform as the roughly 700 repertoires of the first cohort. This was reported in a later analysis. Study-level results: The study put under 200 TCR beta chains on its list as cytomegalovirus-associated.

Trimming at V came to 8 bases and at J to 3 bases, leaving 6 bases not matched to a gene. Germline values: CDR1 MDHEN, CDR2 SYDVKM. The CDR3 sequence is 14 residues long. TCRdb's table, derived via immunoSEQ multiplex PCR, lists solely in-frame clones and lacks some. Of about 88,000 clones in the sample, 80% to 85% were seen once. Comments on this clone: What it recognizes is unknown.

The study drew the donors from its approximately 120-subject validation cohort, separate from the 666-subject first cohort. This clonotype was sampled from a woman younger than 35 in good health and CMV-seropositive. This chain joins TRBV28 and TRBJ1-4; 7 bases fit TRBD1. Material: PBMCs. The CDR3 DNA follows: TGTGCCAGCGGGGGGACAGAGCCTAATGAAAAACTGTTTTTT. Its translation: CASGGTEPNEKLFF.